Each of the 2 T cell receptor beta chains below was sequenced from the same sample in a study of molecular identifiers for immune sequencing clone quantification. Via MiXCR, TCRdb re-called the PCR reads, giving one row per CDR3 protein. This sample has about 510,000 distinct CDR3 sequences, with about a quarter found just once. The sequencing input was naive CD8+ T cells from blood, with Jurkat cell RNA spiked in. Specified subset: FACS-sorted CD8+CD4-CCR7+CD45RA+ naive T cells. These receptors came from a human donor in good health. Some libraries in this study had Jurkat cell RNA spiked in.

This clonotype was counted at least ten times. The rearrangement joins TRBV6-5 to TRBJ2-5, with 7 bases that match TRBD1. Germline CDR1 is MNHEY and CDR2 is SVGAGI. CDR3 size: 13 residues. V shed 2 bases, J shed 3 bases, and the junction held 0 bases outside the gene matches. The CDR3: CASSYDREETQYF. The CDR3 nucleotides are TGTGCCAGCAGTTACGACAGGGAAGAGACCCAGTACTTC.

This clonotype was found a few times. The chain joins TRBV6-4 to TRBJ1-1; D call uncertain. This CDR3 has 12 residues. Germline CDR1 MRHNA, CDR2 SNTAGT. Deletions cut 7 bases from V and 11 bases from J, with 17 bases between. The CDR3 sequence: CASKAVCRSAFF. The CDR3 DNA reads TGTGCCAGCAAGGCAGTCTGCCGGTCGGCTTTCTTT.